This T cell receptor beta chain originates from a study of T-cell memory formation after mild COVID-19. The length of the CDR3 is 14 residues. Trimming removed 5 bases from V and 11 bases from J, with 19 bases in between. Germline V gene sequence: CDR1 KGHDR, CDR2 SFDVKD. TCRdb called the 5' RACE reads again in MiXCR, with one record for every CDR3 protein. This table holds some 450,000 distinct CDR3 sequences, roughly 20% found once. This chain joins TRBV24-1 and TRBJ2-3; D possibly uses TRBD1 or TRBD2 (5 bases each). The sample comprised PBMCs or a T cell subset sorted from them (not recorded which). The source of this sequence is an adult woman who had mild COVID-19 (a few samples of this study predate the infection). Cell type and time point are not known. The CDR3 DNA reads as TGTGCCACCAGTGTGAAGGGACGGTGGGACGGGCAGTATTTT. It encodes CATSVKGRWDGQYF.